The 4 T cell receptor beta chains below were found in one sample sequenced in a study of shared clonotypes between healthy human individuals. Generated by immunoSEQ multiplex PCR, the TCRdb table keeps only in-frame clones and is missing some. The table shows about 770,000 clones, with 55% to 75% occurring only once. What was sequenced was memory CD4+ T cells sorted from blood. Subset described: CD45RA-negative fraction. Source of these receptors: a woman under 40 in good health.

The chain joins TRBV2 to TRBJ2-3; D ambiguous. The CDR3 spans 14 residues. V lost 9 bases, J lost 3 bases, and 16 bases lay in between. Germline V CDR1 and CDR2: SNHLY, FYNNEI. The CDR3 bases are TGTGCCAGAGAACCCGAGATTGGAACAGATACGCAGTATTTT. This codes for CAREPEIGTDTQYF.

The chain recombines TRBV25-1 with TRBJ1-2, with D uncertain. Between the trimmed V and J ends, which lost 1 base and 4 bases, there was a span of 7 bases. CDR3 length: 13 amino acids. Germline V gives CDR1 MGHDK, CDR2 SYGVNS. CDR3 in amino acids: CASSELPAYGYTF. As DNA, the CDR3 is TGTGCCAGCAGTGAATTACCCGCCTATGGCTACACCTTC.

The CDR3 is CASSLKRGQETQYF. The CDR3 bases are TGTGCCAGCAGCTTAAAGAGGGGGCAAGAGACCCAGTACTTC. The rearrangement uses TRBV7-2 and TRBJ2-5, with D maybe TRBD1 (6 bases). The germline V gene encodes CDR1 SGHTA and CDR2 FQGNSA. The CDR3 contains 14 residues. V lost 2 bases and J lost 2, with 9 bases in between.

The chain couples TRBV7-8 to TRBJ2-5; 10 bases fit TRBD1. CDR1 and CDR2 from the germline V gene are SGHVS and FQNEAQ. J lost 2 bases, V lost 4 bases, and 13 bases had no gene match. The CDR3 sequence is 18 residues long. Here the CDR3 reads CASSYRTPGQGFQETQYF. The DNA of the CDR3 is TGTGCCAGCAGCTATAGAACTCCGGGACAGGGGTTTCAAGAGACCCAGTACTTC. The whole variable domain, remainder taken from reference TRBV7-8 and TRBJ2-5, is GAGVSQSPRYKVAKRGQDVALRCDPISGHVSLFWYQQALGQGPEFLTYFQNEAQLDKSGLPSDRFFAERPEGSVSTLKIQRTQQEDSAVYLCASSYRTPGQGFQETQYFGPGTRLLVL.